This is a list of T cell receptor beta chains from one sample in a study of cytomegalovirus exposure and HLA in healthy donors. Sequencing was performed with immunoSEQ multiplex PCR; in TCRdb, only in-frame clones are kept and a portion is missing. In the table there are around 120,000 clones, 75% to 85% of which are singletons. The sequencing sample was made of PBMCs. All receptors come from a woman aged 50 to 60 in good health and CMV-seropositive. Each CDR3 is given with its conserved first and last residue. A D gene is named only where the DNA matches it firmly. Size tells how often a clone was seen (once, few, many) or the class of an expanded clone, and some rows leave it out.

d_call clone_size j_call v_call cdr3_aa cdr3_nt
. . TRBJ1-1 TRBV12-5 CASGSPGGEAFF TGTGCTAGTGGTTCCCCCGGCGGTGAAGCTTTCTTT
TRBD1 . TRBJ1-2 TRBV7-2 CASSKTGDWYGYTF TGTGCCAGCAGTAAAACAGGGGACTGGTATGGCTACACCTTC
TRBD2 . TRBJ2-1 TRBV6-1 CASSMAGGSYNEQFF TGTGCCAGCAGCATGGCGGGGGGCTCCTACAATGAGCAGTTCTTC
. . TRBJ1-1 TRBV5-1 CASSFGGSGMNTEAFF TGCGCCAGCTCGTTCGGGGGAAGTGGGATGAACACTGAAGCTTTCTTT
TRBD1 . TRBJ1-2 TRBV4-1 CASSQAGGGYGYTF TGCGCCAGCAGCCAAGCAGGGGGCGGATATGGCTACACCTTC
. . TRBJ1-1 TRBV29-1 CSVATQGNTEAFF TGCAGCGTTGCAACACAGGGGAACACTGAAGCTTTCTTT
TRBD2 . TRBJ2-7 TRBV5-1 CASSLTGGVSHGEQYF TGCGCCAGCAGCTTGACGGGAGGGGTCTCTCATGGAGAGCAGTACTTC
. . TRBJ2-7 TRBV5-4 CASSPGLNYEQYF TGTGCCAGCAGCCCTGGACTAAACTACGAGCAGTACTTC
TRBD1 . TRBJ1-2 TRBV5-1 CASRIATGDGYGYTF TGCGCCAGCAGGATCGCGACAGGGGACGGCTATGGCTACACCTTC
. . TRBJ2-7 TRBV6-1 CASSESLALAGHEQYF TGTGCCAGCAGTGAATCTTTGGCTCTCGCGGGTCACGAGCAGTACTTC
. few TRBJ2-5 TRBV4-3 CASSQDTRVGTQYF TGCGCCAGCAGCCAAGATACTAGGGTGGGGACCCAGTACTTC
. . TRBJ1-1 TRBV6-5 CASSPSTNTEAFF TGTGCCAGCAGCCCTAGTACGAACACTGAAGCTTTCTTT
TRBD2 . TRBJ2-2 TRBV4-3 CASSLSGSPSTGELFF TGCGCCAGCAGCCTTAGCGGGAGCCCGAGCACCGGGGAGCTGTTTTTT
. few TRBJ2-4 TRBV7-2 CASSYAGLAKNIQYF TGTGCCAGCAGCTACGCAGGTCTAGCCAAAAACATTCAGTACTTC
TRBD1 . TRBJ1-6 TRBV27 CASSSYRGKGPLHF TGTGCCAGCAGTTCTTACAGGGGGAAAGGACCCCTCCACTTT
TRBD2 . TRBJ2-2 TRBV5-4 CASSSPGLGGTGELFF TGTGCCAGCAGCTCTCCGGGACTAGGAGGAACCGGGGAGCTGTTTTTT
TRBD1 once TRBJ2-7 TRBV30 CAWTSGGSPHEQYF TGTGCCTGGACCTCAGGGGGATCCCCCCACGAGCAGTACTTC
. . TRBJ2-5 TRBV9 CASSPGLLQQETQYF TGTGCCAGCAGCCCGGGGTTGTTGCAACAAGAGACCCAGTACTTC
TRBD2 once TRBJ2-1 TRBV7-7 CASSLALAGRKFF TGTGCTAGCAGCTTAGCCTTAGCGGGGCGGAAGTTCTTC
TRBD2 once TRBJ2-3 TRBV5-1 CASSGGLAGLADTQYF TGCGCCAGCAGCGGGGGGCTAGCGGGACTGGCAGATACGCAGTATTTT
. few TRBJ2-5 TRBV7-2 CASRLGGGQETQYF TGTGCCAGCAGGTTAGGGGGGGGACAAGAGACCCAGTACTTC
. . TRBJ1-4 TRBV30 CAWSVQALREKLFF TGTGCCTGGAGTGTACAGGCCCTCCGGGAAAAACTGTTTTTT
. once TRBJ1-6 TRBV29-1 CSGTGSSYNSPLHF TGCAGCGGGACTGGAAGCTCCTATAATTCACCCCTCCACTTT
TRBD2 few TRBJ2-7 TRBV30 CAWSRGVSYEQYF TGTGCCTGGAGTCGGGGGGTCTCCTACGAGCAGTACTTC
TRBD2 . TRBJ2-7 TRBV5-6 CASSLVWTRDAAEQYF TGTGCCAGCAGCTTGGTGTGGACTAGAGACGCTGCCGAGCAGTACTTC
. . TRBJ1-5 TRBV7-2 CASSLVKQSNQPQHF TGTGCCAGCAGCTTAGTTAAACAGTCCAATCAGCCCCAGCATTTT
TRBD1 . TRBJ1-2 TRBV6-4 CASRPTGGGYTF TGTGCCAGCAGGCCCACAGGGGGTGGCTACACCTTC
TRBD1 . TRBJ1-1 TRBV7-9 CASSRTPGTANTEAFF TGTGCCAGCAGCCGCACTCCAGGGACAGCGAACACTGAAGCTTTCTTT
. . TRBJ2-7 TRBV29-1 CSVGSVFEQYF TGCAGCGTTGGTTCAGTCTTCGAGCAGTACTTC
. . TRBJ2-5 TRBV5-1 CASSLDREVETQYF TGCGCCAGCAGCTTGGACCGCGAGGTAGAGACCCAGTACTTC
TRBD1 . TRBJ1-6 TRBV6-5 CASSFAGTDNSPLHF TGTGCCAGCAGTTTTGCCGGGACAGACAATTCACCCCTCCACTTT
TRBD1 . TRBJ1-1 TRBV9 CASSPQGAPLVNTEAFF TGTGCCAGCAGCCCCCAGGGGGCCCCCTTGGTGAACACTGAAGCTTTCTTT
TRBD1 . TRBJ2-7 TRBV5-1 CASSRDSEVYEQYF TGCGCCAGCAGTCGGGACAGCGAGGTCTACGAGCAGTACTTC
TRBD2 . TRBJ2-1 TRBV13 CASSRLAVDNEQFF TGTGCCAGCAGTCGACTAGCGGTAGACAATGAGCAGTTCTTC
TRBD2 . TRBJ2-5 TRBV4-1 CASSHPGRGGVETQYF TGCGCCAGCAGCCACCCTGGGCGGGGGGGTGTGGAGACCCAGTACTTC
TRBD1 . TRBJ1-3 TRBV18 CASSRQGSGNTIYF TGTGCCAGCTCACGACAGGGGTCTGGAAACACCATATATTTT
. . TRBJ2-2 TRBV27 CASRGHGNTGELFF TGTGCCAGCCGGGGACATGGGAACACCGGGGAGCTGTTTTTT
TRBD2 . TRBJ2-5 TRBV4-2 CASSLEGSGREVETQYF TGTGCCAGCAGCCTCGAGGGTAGCGGGAGGGAGGTAGAGACCCAGTACTTC
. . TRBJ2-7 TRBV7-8 CASSSPGLQEQYF TGTGCCAGCAGCTCCCCCGGACTACAAGAGCAGTACTTC
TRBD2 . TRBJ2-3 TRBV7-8 CASSLDLASGVITDTQYF TGTGCCAGCAGCTTAGATCTTGCTAGCGGGGTGATCACAGATACGCAGTATTTT
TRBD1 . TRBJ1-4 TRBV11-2 CASSLGPGTGIHEKLFF TGTGCCAGCAGCTTAGGACCCGGGACAGGGATACATGAAAAACTGTTTTTT
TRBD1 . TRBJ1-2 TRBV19 CASSTRRGQDYGYTF TGTGCCAGTAGTACACGCAGGGGGCAAGACTATGGCTACACCTTC
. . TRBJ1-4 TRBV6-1 CASSEEGTRRGELFF TGTGCCAGCAGTGAAGAGGGGACACGGCGTGGGGAACTGTTTTTT
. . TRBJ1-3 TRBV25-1 CASSDGRAGNTIYF TGTGCCAGCAGTGACGGCAGGGCTGGAAACACCATATATTTT
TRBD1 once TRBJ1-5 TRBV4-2 CASSQNRGSQPQHF TGTGCCAGCAGCCAAAACAGGGGTAGCCAGCCCCAGCATTTT